This T cell receptor beta chain derives from a study of persistence of HIV-infected CD4 T cells. Study information: Donors were ART-treated; their CMV- and Gag-responding CD4+ T cells were isolated. The study's findings and limits: CMV- and Gag-responding cells had lower TCRbeta richness than CD3/CD28-responding cells.

A word on this clone: Its target is not known.

An overlapping HIV-1 Gag peptide pool stimulated these cells at roughly 1 ug/peptide/mL. CD40L-negative CD69-negative CD45RO-high memory CD4+ T cells were sorted as populations depleted of antigen-responding cells. PBMCs were depleted of CD8+ T cells before stimulation. The libraries were made with immunoSEQ version 4 in survey mode. Genomic DNA was diluted to 7.5 to 10 ng/uL, up to about 1 ug per sample. Generated by immunoSEQ multiplex PCR, the TCRdb table keeps only in-frame clones and is missing some. Found here are about 64,000 clones, 70% to 75% of them singletons; the top ten hold 1.7%. The clonotype was recovered from an adult man with HIV who was CMV-seropositive. The sample in question was CD4+ T cells sorted from PBMCs after approximately 20-hour stimulation, obtained from a patient who received antiretroviral therapy.

CDR3 nucleotides: TGTGCCAGTAGTATAGGAGGGGAAAATCAGCCCCAGCATTTT. It codes for CASSIGGENQPQHF. The chain links TRBV19 to TRBJ1-5; D possibly corresponds to TRBD1 (5 bases). The V end lost 1 base, the J end lost 4 bases, and 8 bases lay between the germline ends. The germline gives CDR1 LNHDA, CDR2 SQIVND (reference sequence). The CDR3 runs 14 residues. The whole variable domain, filled in from reference TRBV19 and TRBJ1-5, reads DGGITQSPKYLFRKEGQNVTLSCEQNLNHDAMYWYRQDPGQGLRLIYYSQIVNDFQKGDIAEGYSVSREKKESFPLTVTSAQKNPTAFYLCASSIGGENQPQHFGDGTRLSIL.